These 12 T cell receptor beta chains were all obtained from the same sample, sequenced in a study of human T cells and chemical hapten exposure (dated by TCRdb to the early 2020s). The library came from 5' RACE. TCRdb records Illumina MiSeq as the sequencer. Using fastp trimming at Q25 and MiXCR clonotype assembly, TCRdb reanalyzed the public sequencing data and kept in-frame beta chains. Each CDR3 protein appears once, grouped with its most common genes and DNA. The sample has approximately 140,000 distinct CDR3 sequences on record, about 4.3% of them singletons. The ten most abundant clones make up about 1.3% of the sample. Total RNA was extracted from unfractionated whole blood that had been collected in Tempus Blood RNA tubes. Every receptor here comes from a female donor in good health.

This clonotype was seen repeatedly, ten times or more. J is TRBJ2-1 and V is TRBV20-1; 7 bases align to TRBD1. The V segment lost 0 bases and the J segment 0 bases; nucleotides outside the gene matches: 29. Germline V gene lookup returns CDR1 DFQATT and CDR2 SNEGSKA (reference sequence). The CDR3 is 24 amino acids. CDR3 sequence (DNA): TGCAGTGCTAGAGATTTGCCACGAGGATACGACAGGGATATCGATAGGAGCTCCTACAATGAGCAGTTCTTC. Translated, it gives CSARDLPRGYDRDIDRSSYNEQFF.

The table lists this clonotype with a few counts. A much larger clone is a single base away; this may be a read error. The chain recombines TRBV20-1 with TRBJ1-2, with 9 bases identical to TRBD1. CDR3 length: 12 amino acids. Germline CDR1 is DFQATT and CDR2 is SNEGSKA (reference sequence). The CDR3, as DNA: TGCAGGGGGACAGGGTCGACCGATGGCTACACCTTC. Its protein product is CRGTGSTDGYTF.

This clonotype has at least ten counts. The rearrangement joins TRBV20-1 to TRBJ2-5; 10 bases are a match to TRBD2. In germline, CDR1 is DFQATT, CDR2 SNEGSKA (reference sequence). This CDR3 region has 14 residues. With V trimmed by 2 bases and J by 6 bases, 6 bases remained unmatched. The CDR3 reads CSARPLAGSKTQYF. Here the CDR3 DNA reads TGCAGTGCTAGACCACTAGCGGGGAGTAAGACCCAGTACTTC.

This clonotype has a count of ten or more. The rearrangement links TRBV12-3 or TRBV12-4 to TRBJ2-2; D remains unclear. Trimming took 6 bases from V and 5 from J, leaving 10 bases between them. CDR3 size: 13 residues. For the CDR3, the DNA is TGTGCCAGCAGCCCGGACCTGACCGGGGAGCTGTTTTTT. This codes for CASSPDLTGELFF.

In its sample, this clonotype was seen many times. The chain has TRBV3-1 and TRBJ2-1; 16 nucleotides agree with TRBD2. Germline V gene data show CDR1 as LGHDT and CDR2 as YNNKEL (reference sequence). With V trimmed by 3 bases and J by 0 bases, 8 bases remained unmatched. The CDR3 runs to 20 residues. The DNA of the CDR3 is TGTGCCAGCAGCCAGGGTCTGGGACTAGCGGGGGGGCACTCCTACAATGAGCAGTTCTTC. Translation: CASSQGLGLAGGHSYNEQFF.

In this sample, this clonotype turned up many times. The chain couples TRBV29-1 to TRBJ1-3; the D is unclear. The CDR3 loop spans 11 amino acids. Germline values: CDR1 SQVTM, CDR2 ANQGSEA. Trimming took 6 bases from V and 1 from J, leaving 4 bases between them. The CDR3 loop reads CSVLSGNTIYF. The CDR3 coding sequence is TGCAGCGTCCTATCTGGAAACACCATATATTTT.

The V and J genes are TRBV20-1 and TRBJ2-6; TRBD1 agrees at 7 bases. Per the germline V gene, CDR1 is DFQATT and CDR2 is SNEGSKA (reference sequence). The V segment lost 6 bases and the J segment 3 bases; nucleotides outside the gene matches: 5. The CDR3 has 14 amino acids. The CDR3 bases are TGCAGTGCGGCACACAGGGGTGGGGCCAACGTCCTGACTTTC. It is translated as CSAAHRGGANVLTF.

This clonotype was observed many times. V gene TRBV11-2 combines with J gene TRBJ2-5; 10 nucleotides align to TRBD2. V was clipped by 5 bases and J by 2 bases; unmatched bases: 11. The germline V gene has CDR1 SGHAT and CDR2 FQNNGV. This CDR3 is 17 amino acids long. CDR3 protein: CASSPTALAGLQETQYF. For the CDR3, the DNA is TGTGCCAGCAGCCCCACGGCACTAGCGGGGTTACAAGAGACCCAGTACTTC. Complete variable domain (other parts from reference TRBV11-2 and TRBJ2-5): EAGVAQSPRYKIIEKRQSVAFWCNPISGHATLYWYQQILGQGPKLLIQFQNNGVVDDSQLPKDRFSAERLKGVDSTLKIQPAKLEDSAVYLCASSPTALAGLQETQYFGPGTRLLVL.

The sample holds many counts of this clonotype. This sequence joins TRBV7-6 and TRBJ2-1; 8 nucleotides align to TRBD2. With V trimmed by 4 bases and J by 6 bases, 8 bases remained unmatched. This CDR3 has 15 residues. Germline V CDR1 and CDR2: SGHVS, FNYEAQ. As DNA, the CDR3 is TGTGCCAGCAGCTCGGCGGGTAGCGGGGTCAATGAGCAGTTCTTC. Protein product: CASSSAGSGVNEQFF.

As to this clonotype: Just one base apart from a much larger clone, this may be a read error. V gene TRBV13 combines with J gene TRBJ2-2; D might be TRBD1 or TRBD2, each matching 6 bases. CDR3 length: 14 residues. Trimming removed 10 bases at V and 5 bases at J, with 17 bases between. Germline V CDR1 and CDR2: PRHDT, FYEKMQ (reference sequence). CDR3 sequence (DNA): TGTGCCACCCGACTGGAGGGGGTGACCGGGGAGCTGTTTTTT. Translating gives CATRLEGVTGELFF.

This clonotype was detected ten times or more. The chain carries TRBV5-3 and TRBJ2-1, with TRBD1 identical over 7 bases. TRBV5-3 is placed among ORFs of uncertain function. J gave up 10 bases and V 2 bases, and 18 bases lay outside the gene matches. There are 17 residues in the CDR3. CDR3 protein: CARSFFPPGTVRREQFF. The CDR3 DNA sequence: TGTGCCAGAAGCTTTTTCCCTCCCGGGACAGTCCGCAGAGAGCAGTTCTTC.

This clonotype has more than one count but fewer than ten. The V call is TRBV18, the J call TRBJ1-1, with a weak D call TRBD1 (6 bases). The germline V gene encodes CDR1 KGHSH and CDR2 LQKENI. This CDR3 contains 15 residues. V lost 1 base, J lost 4 bases, and 13 bases lay in between. CDR3 nucleotides: TGTGCCAGCTCACCACAAGAGTGGGGGCCCACTGAAGCTTTCTTT. The encoded protein is CASSPQEWGPTEAFF.